This T cell receptor (beta chain) comes out of a study of shared clonotypes between healthy human individuals. The ends lost 4 bases at V and 7 bases at J; junction bases unmatched: 11. The CDR3 extends over 15 amino acids. Germline CDR1 MNHEY, CDR2 SVGAGI. The sorted-subset replicate PCRs were given 150 to 200 ng DNA, which is approximately 30,000 T cell genomes. Produced via immunoSEQ multiplex PCR; TCRdb's table is partial and in-frame only. The data hold about 690,000 clones, with less than 95% observed a single time. The sequenced sample was memory CD8+ T cells from PBMCs. This sample's subset: CD45RO+ cells pooled with CCR7-negative TemRA cells. V gene TRBV6-5 combines with J gene TRBJ2-7; TRBD1 aligns across 9 bases. This TCR came from a man aged 18 to 30 in good health. Some clones in this sample may be carry-over from other donors' samples. CDR3 sequence: CASSFSGTGMGEQYF. The DNA for the CDR3 is TGTGCCAGCAGTTTCTCCGGGACAGGGATGGGGGAGCAGTACTTC.